A selection of T cell receptor beta chains follows, all from one sample in a study of T cells after yellow fever vaccination. TCRdb reprocessed the 5' RACE reads via MiXCR and lists one record per CDR3 protein. The top ten hold roughly 3% of the sample, which has about 120,000 distinct CDR3 sequences, roughly 7.2% seen once. This material consisted of CD4+ T cells sorted from PBMCs, taken 45 days after the first yellow fever vaccination. The source is a man between 18 and 29 years old who received the YFV17D yellow fever vaccine. Each CDR3 is given with its conserved first and last residue. The D gene is left open where the match is weak. The size entry is marked missing in some rows and otherwise reads once, few, many or a size class.

j_call clone_size d_call v_call cdr3_nt cdr3_aa
TRBJ1-2 many - TRBV20-1 TGCAGTGCTAGAGGGATCGGGGTAACTCACTATGGCTACACCTTC CSARGIGVTHYGYTF
TRBJ1-5 few - TRBV30 TGTGCCTGGGGGGACACTCATCAGCCCCAGCATTTT CAWGDTHQPQHF
TRBJ1-1 many - TRBV20-1 TGCAGTGCCTCCGATCCCACAACTGAAGCTTTCTTT CSASDPTTEAFF
TRBJ1-2 many - TRBV7-2 TGTGCCAGCAGCTCAAGGGGGTCCCATTATGGCTACACCTTC CASSSRGSHYGYTF
TRBJ2-1 many TRBD2 TRBV5-4 TGTGCCAGCAGCCTAGCGGGGGACATCAATGAGCAGTTCTTC CASSLAGDINEQFF
TRBJ2-1 many - TRBV7-3 TGTGCCAGCAGCTCAGCGGGACAGACATACAATGAGCAGTTCTTC CASSSAGQTYNEQFF
TRBJ1-5 few - TRBV25-1 TGTGCCAGCAGTGATCTCAGGTCCGGTAGCAATCAGCCCCAGCATTTT CASSDLRSGSNQPQHF
TRBJ2-7 many - TRBV3-1 TGTGCCAGCAGCCAAGATCGCGGTTTGGAGCAGTACTTC CASSQDRGLEQYF
TRBJ2-3 many TRBD2 TRBV27 TGTGCCAGCAGTTCGCTTTCTAGCGGGGGAAGCACAGATACGCAGTATTTT CASSSLSSGGSTDTQYF
TRBJ2-5 many - TRBV7-9 TGTGCCAGCAGCTCCAGAGAGACCCAGTACTTC CASSSRETQYF
TRBJ2-1 few TRBD2 TRBV20-1 TGCAGTGCTGGGAAGACTAGCGGGGGTATTAAGGGGCAGTTCTTC CSAGKTSGGIKGQFF
TRBJ1-2 many - TRBV7-8 TGTGCCAGCAGCACCCAAAGGGGTATCCGCTATGGCTACACCTTC CASSTQRGIRYGYTF
TRBJ2-5 many - TRBV7-2 TGTGCCAGCAGCTCCAGTTTTGAGACCCAGTACTTC CASSSSFETQYF
TRBJ1-2 many - TRBV12-3/TRBV12-4 TGTGCCAGCAGTTTAAGCGAGAGGGGCTACACCTTC CASSLSERGYTF
TRBJ2-3 few - TRBV28 TGTGCCAGCAGTCCTCTACGTGATACGCAGTATTTT CASSPLRDTQYF
TRBJ2-3 many TRBD2 TRBV4-2 TGTGCCAGCAGCCAAGGGGGACTAGCGGGGGTTGCAGATACGCAGTATTTT CASSQGGLAGVADTQYF
TRBJ2-3 many - TRBV4-2 TGTGCCAGCAGCCAAGCCTCCCCACCTACAGATACGCAGTATTTT CASSQASPPTDTQYF
TRBJ1-1 many - TRBV30 TGTGCCTGTGCGAGGAAGCAGGGGACTGAAGCTTTCTTT CACARKQGTEAFF
TRBJ2-1 - - TRBV20-1 TGCAGTGCCAAGGGGGGCTCCTACAATGAGCAGTTCTTC CSAKGGSYNEQFF
TRBJ2-1 many TRBD2 TRBV6-5 TGTGCCAGCAGTTACTTAGGACTAGCGGGGGGGAGCTCCTACAATGAGCAGTTCTTC CASSYLGLAGGSSYNEQFF
TRBJ1-4 - - TRBV4-1 TGCGCCAGCAGCATGTCGGGGACAAGGGAAAAACTGTTTTTT CASSMSGTREKLFF
TRBJ2-5 many - TRBV2 TGTGCCAGCAGGGGCGGACAGAGACAAGAGACCCAGTACTTC CASRGGQRQETQYF
TRBJ1-2 once - TRBV5-5 TGTGCCAGCAGCCCTGGGCAGCTCTGTGGCTACACCTTC CASSPGQLCGYTF
TRBJ2-5 many - TRBV5-1 TGCGCCAGCAGCTTGGCGCAGCAAGAGACCCAGTACTTC CASSLAQQETQYF
TRBJ2-5 - - TRBV7-2 TGTGCCAGCAGCTTATTTTCAGGACAAGAGACCCAGTACTTC CASSLFSGQETQYF
TRBJ2-7 many - TRBV7-6 TGTGCCAGCAGCTTATATCCTGGCGAGCAGTACTTC CASSLYPGEQYF
TRBJ2-5 many TRBD1 TRBV5-1 TGCGCCAGCAGCCTTACAGGGGGCCGGGAGACCCAGTACTTC CASSLTGGRETQYF
TRBJ2-2 many - TRBV7-3 TGTGCCAGCAGCAATGGGGAAGGCACCGCCGGGGAGCTGTTTTTT CASSNGEGTAGELFF
TRBJ2-4 many - TRBV20-1 TGCAGTACAGCAGGACTTGGGGCCAAAAACATTCAGTACTTC CSTAGLGAKNIQYF
TRBJ2-3 many - TRBV6-2/TRBV6-3 TGTGCCAGCAGTTTAATCCTAGGGACTAGCACAGATACGCAGTATTTT CASSLILGTSTDTQYF
TRBJ2-5 - TRBD1 TRBV10-1 TGCGCCAGCGGGGACAGGGCGAAAGAGACCCAGTACTTC CASGDRAKETQYF
TRBJ2-1 many - TRBV10-3 TGTGCCATCAGTGAGTGGGTCGCGGATTCAGTCGAGAATGAGCAGTTCTTC CAISEWVADSVENEQFF
TRBJ2-5 few TRBD2 TRBV20-1 TGCAGTGCTAGCCGCGGGGGAGCGGGGGTAGAGACCCAGTACTTC CSASRGGAGVETQYF
TRBJ1-1 - - TRBV7-8 TGTGCCAGCAGCCTTTACCAGCACGCTGAAGCTTTCTTT CASSLYQHAEAFF
TRBJ2-3 many TRBD2 TRBV5-1 TGCGCCAGCAGCTTGGACCCTAGCGGGAACACAGATACGCAGTATTTT CASSLDPSGNTDTQYF
TRBJ2-5 many - TRBV12-3/TRBV12-4 TGTGCCAGCAGTTCGCTCGCGGGGAGCCTACAAGAGACCCAGTACTTC CASSSLAGSLQETQYF
TRBJ1-2 many TRBD1 TRBV18 TGTGCCAGCTCAACTCGACAGGGTGGAGGCGGTGGCTACACCTTC CASSTRQGGGGGYTF
TRBJ1-2 many - TRBV3-1 TGTGCCAGCAGCCACAGAACCGTCGCTAACTATGGCTACACCTTC CASSHRTVANYGYTF
TRBJ2-6 - TRBD2 TRBV5-1 TGCGCCAGCAGCGTTAGCGGGGGGGCTGGGGCCAACGTCCTGACTTTC CASSVSGGAGANVLTF
TRBJ2-3 many TRBD2 TRBV7-3 TGTGCCAGCAGCTCGCGACTAGCGGGGGACCGCACAGATACGCAGTATTTT CASSSRLAGDRTDTQYF